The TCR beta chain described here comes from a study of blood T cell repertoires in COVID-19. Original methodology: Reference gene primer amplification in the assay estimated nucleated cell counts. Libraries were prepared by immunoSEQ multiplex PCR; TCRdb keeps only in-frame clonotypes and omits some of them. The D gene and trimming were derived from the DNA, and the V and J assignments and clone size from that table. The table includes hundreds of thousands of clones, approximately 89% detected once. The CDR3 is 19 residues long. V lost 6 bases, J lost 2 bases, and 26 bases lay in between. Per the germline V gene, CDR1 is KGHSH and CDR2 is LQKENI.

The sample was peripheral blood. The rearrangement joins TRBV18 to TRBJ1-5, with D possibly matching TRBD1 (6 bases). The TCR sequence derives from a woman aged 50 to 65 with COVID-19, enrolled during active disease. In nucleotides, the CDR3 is TGTGCCAGCTCGCCCCGTCCTTTACAGGGTTTAAGTGGCAATCAGCCCCAGCATTTT. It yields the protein CASSPRPLQGLSGNQPQHF.